The clone carrying this T cell receptor beta chain has only one observation. Antigen: not known. The sample originates from a study of shared clonotypes between healthy human individuals. Trimming pared 7 bases from V and 8 bases from J, leaving 23 bases between. Germline CDR1 MNHEY, CDR2 SMNVEV (reference sequence). This CDR3 has 15 amino acids. Study outcomes and limitations: Genetic and exposure-history diversity was limited by the few donors.

Some clones are missing from TCRdb's copy, which holds only in-frame ones; the method was immunoSEQ multiplex PCR. This sample has 2 million to 2.5 million clones, with about 92% found just once. Adult donors, all healthy and HIV-negative, had no recent acute infections or vaccinations. The specimen was naive CD4+ T cells from PBMCs. Subset described: CD45RA+ positively selected. The receptor comes from a man aged 18 to 29 in good health. Some clones in this sample may be carry-over from other donors' samples. This rearrangement joins TRBV27 to TRBJ1-2, with a possible D match to TRBD1 (6 bases). Written as DNA, the CDR3 is TGTGCCAGCAAAACAGGGATGGTCCCCTATAGCGGCTACACCTTC. It yields the protein CASKTGMVPYSGYTF.